Below are 20 T cell receptor beta chains sequenced from a single sample in a study of blood T cell repertoires in COVID-19. Sequenced by immunoSEQ multiplex PCR; TCRdb stores in-frame clones only, minus some. Of 15,000 to 20,000 clones in the sample, over 70% are singletons; the top ten hold approximately 25%. Sequencing input: peripheral blood. The receptors stem from a woman between 65 and 79 years old with active COVID-19.

J is TRBJ1-6 and V is TRBV5-1; 7 bases agree with TRBD1. Germline lookup yields CDR1 SGHRS and CDR2 YFSETQ. V shed 6 bases, J shed 7 bases, and the junction held 10 bases outside the gene matches. CDR3 size: 15 residues. The CDR3 here is CASTPEGTANSPLHF. The CDR3 DNA reads as TGCGCCAGCACGCCCGAAGGGACAGCGAATTCACCCCTCCACTTT. The full variable domain, with the rest looked up from reference TRBV5-1 and TRBJ1-6, is KAGVTQTPRYLIKTRGQQVTLSCSPISGHRSVSWYQQTPGQGLQFLFEYFSETQRNKGNFPGRFSGRQFSNSRSEMNVSTLELGDSALYLCASTPEGTANSPLHFGNGTRLTVT.

This clone was seen more than once but under ten times. J is TRBJ2-2 and V is TRBV5-1, with no clear D. CDR3 length: 15 amino acids. CDR1 is SGHRS and CDR2 is YFSETQ in the germline V gene. The germline V and J ends were trimmed by 3 bases and 2 bases, with 11 bases remaining between them. CDR3 protein: CASSSQIFNTGELFF. CDR3 in DNA: TGCGCCAGCAGCTCGCAGATATTCAACACCGGGGAGCTGTTTTTT.

The CDR3 DNA is TGTGCCAGCAGACCGGGACAGGGGAGGGAAAAACTGTTTTTT. This gives the protein CASRPGQGREKLFF. This chain connects TRBV2 to TRBJ1-4; 10 nucleotides align to TRBD1. There are 14 residues in the CDR3. Germline CDR1 SNHLY, CDR2 FYNNEI. V trimming: 6 bases; J trimming: 8 bases; junction bases outside the gene matches: 6.

The gene calls are TRBV13 and TRBJ2-7; a weak D match, TRBD1 (6 bases). Germline V CDR1 and CDR2: PRHDT, FYEKMQ (reference sequence). Trimming left V 3 bases short and J 4 bases short, with 19 bases between. CDR3 length: 16 residues. The CDR3 spells CASSLGLDSPFYEQYF. The CDR3 coding sequence is TGTGCCAGCAGCTTGGGTTTGGACAGTCCTTTTTACGAGCAGTACTTC.

The rearrangement links TRBV6-5 to TRBJ2-2, with 10 bases identical to TRBD1. J gave up 4 bases and V 7 bases, and 6 bases lay outside the gene matches. The germline V gene has CDR1 MNHEY and CDR2 SVGAGI. The CDR3 totals 15 residues. The CDR3 region is CASTVTGGGTGELFF. The DNA for the CDR3 is TGTGCCAGCACCGTGACAGGGGGCGGCACCGGGGAGCTGTTTTTT.

The chain combines TRBV7-2 with TRBJ2-2; 8 nucleotides align to TRBD1. The germline CDR1 and CDR2 sequences are SGHTA and FQGNSA. The CDR3 contains 14 residues. With 6 bases clipped from V and 2 bases from J, the junction kept 2 bases outside the gene matches. The CDR3 reads CASRGQANTGELFF. The CDR3 coding sequence is TGTGCCAGCAGGGGACAGGCAAACACCGGGGAGCTGTTTTTT.

This clone was recorded once. The gene calls are TRBV7-8 and TRBJ2-5; no clear D gene. V was trimmed by 6 bases and J by 3 bases, leaving 8 bases between them. Looked up from germline, CDR1 is SGHVS and CDR2 is FQNEAQ. The CDR3 has 12 amino acids. The CDR3 spells CASRAREETQYF. DNA of the CDR3: TGTGCCAGCAGGGCCCGGGAAGAGACCCAGTACTTC.

V and J are TRBV7-9 and TRBJ1-3; perhaps TRBD1 as D (5 bases). With 7 bases removed from V and 2 bases from J, the gap between germline ends came to 9 bases. CDR1 and CDR2 (germline): SEHNR, FQNEAQ (reference sequence). The CDR3 covers 13 residues. The CDR3 bases are TGTGCCAGCATCCAGGGAACTGGAAACACCATATATTTT. Translating it yields CASIQGTGNTIYF.

The chain couples TRBV21-1 to TRBJ1-1; the table's D call, TRBD1, has no DNA check behind it. TRBV21-1 is marked as a pseudogene. This CDR3 is 19 amino acids long. CDR3 nucleotides: TGTGCCAGCAGCAAAACCGATAGCCATTTGGCCCCTAGGGGAACTGAAGCTTTCTTT. This encodes CASSKTDSHLAPRGTEAFF.

The rearrangement joins TRBV28 to TRBJ2-7; 11 nucleotides match TRBD1. The CDR3 covers 16 residues. Germline values: CDR1 MDHEN, CDR2 SYDVKM. The CDR3 nucleotides read TGTGCGTGTATGGGAGGGGGACAGGGGGATATAGGCGAGCAGTACTTC. Protein: CACMGGGQGDIGEQYF.

The rearrangement uses TRBV28 and TRBJ1-5; no reliable D call. V lost 4 bases and J 2 bases, leaving 9 bases between the germline ends. CDR3 size: 14 residues. Germline CDR1 is MDHEN and CDR2 is SYDVKM. This CDR3 reads CASSSGRGNQPQHF. For the CDR3, the DNA is TGTGCCAGCAGTTCCGGGAGGGGCAATCAGCCCCAGCATTTT.

The chain carries TRBV7-2 and TRBJ2-5; the D gene is possibly TRBD1 (6 bases). The germline gives CDR1 SGHTA, CDR2 FQGNSA. V was trimmed by 2 bases and J by 5 bases, leaving 12 bases between them. The length of the CDR3 is 14 residues. In DNA, the CDR3 is TGTGCCAGCAGCTTACAGGGGAACGTGGAGACCCAGTACTTC. Translated, it gives CASSLQGNVETQYF.

This clone was counted between two and nine times. The chain combines TRBV14 with TRBJ2-1; D unclear. The CDR3 spans 14 residues. Germline CDR1 SGHDN, CDR2 FVKESK. Between the trimmed V and J ends, which lost 0 bases and 5 bases, there was a span of 8 bases. The CDR3 here is CASSQDWLDNEQFF. The CDR3, as DNA: TGTGCCAGCAGCCAAGATTGGCTAGACAATGAGCAGTTCTTC.

A few counts support this clone. The chain is built from TRBV7-6 and TRBJ2-1; TRBD2 matches 7 bases. CDR1 is SGHVS and CDR2 is FNYEAQ in the germline V gene. J lost 6 bases, V lost 3 bases, and 5 bases had no gene match. CDR3 size: 14 residues. Here the CDR3 reads CASSFAGASNEQFF. The CDR3 coding sequence is TGTGCCAGCAGCTTCGCGGGAGCAAGCAATGAGCAGTTCTTC. Full variable domain (remainder filled in from reference TRBV7-6 and TRBJ2-1): GAGVSQSPRYKVTKRGQDVALRCDPISGHVSLYWYRQALGQGPEFLTYFNYEAQQDKSGLPNDRFSAERPEGSISTLTIQRTEQRDSAMYRCASSFAGASNEQFFGPGTRLTVL.

The chain combines TRBV7-4 with TRBJ2-1; D not resolved. Germline CDR1 SGHVT, CDR2 SQSDAQ. This CDR3 has 14 residues. The ends were cut back, 6 bases at V and 1 base at J, with 10 bases in the middle. The CDR3 sequence: CASRKLRSYNEQFF. CDR3 DNA: TGTGCCAGCAGGAAACTCCGGTCCTACAATGAGCAGTTCTTC.

The CDR3 protein is CASSFTGGVHKNIQYF. In DNA form, the CDR3 reads TGTGCCAGCAGTTTTACAGGGGGTGTACACAAAAACATTCAGTACTTC. V gene TRBV6-6 combines with J gene TRBJ2-4; 8 bases fit TRBD1. The V gene's germline CDR1 is MNHNY and CDR2 SVGAGI (reference sequence). J gave up 3 bases and V 4 bases, and 8 bases lay outside the gene matches. The CDR3 runs to 16 residues.

This chain connects TRBV5-5 to TRBJ2-7, with a weak D call TRBD2 (5 bases). Trimming pared 5 bases from V and 7 bases from J, leaving 19 bases between. The CDR3 extends over 14 amino acids. Germline V gene data show CDR1 as SGHKS and CDR2 as YYEKEE (reference sequence). CDR3 protein: CASSRGARLVEQYF. The CDR3 DNA follows: TGTGCCAGCAGTCGGGGTGCTCGCCTCGTGGAGCAGTACTTC.

The V and J genes are TRBV5-6 and TRBJ2-1; 7 positions match TRBD2. The CDR3 extends over 14 amino acids. Germline CDR1 and CDR2: SGHDT and YYEEEE. The junction had 7 bases not matched to a gene; V was cut back by 3 bases and J by 7 bases. The CDR3 DNA follows: TGTGCCAGCAGCTATCCGGGAGGAGGGAATGAGCAGTTCTTC. It is translated as CASSYPGGGNEQFF.

The rearrangement joins TRBV3-1 (or the pseudogene TRBV3-2) to TRBJ2-5; 7 positions match TRBD1. This CDR3 is 13 amino acids long. V shed 6 bases and J 7 bases; nucleotides not matched to a gene: 8. In germline, CDR1 is LGHDT, CDR2 YNNKEL (reference sequence). The CDR3 loop reads CASSPDRRGTQYF. The CDR3 DNA sequence: TGTGCCAGCAGTCCGGACAGGAGAGGGACCCAGTACTTC.

The J gene is TRBJ2-3, the V gene TRBV10-1; 12 bases line up with TRBD2. V trimming: 5 bases; J trimming: 3 bases; junction bases outside the gene matches: 6. The germline CDR1 and CDR2 sequences are WNHNN and SYGVQD (reference sequence). The CDR3 loop spans 16 amino acids. CDR3 sequence reads: CASSPRLAGATDTQYF. Written as DNA, the CDR3 is TGCGCCAGCAGTCCCAGACTAGCGGGAGCGACAGATACGCAGTATTTT.